A selection of T cell receptor beta chains follows, all from one sample in a study of blood T cells in healthy people across ages. TCRdb processed the 5' RACE reads anew with MiXCR; each CDR3 protein has one entry. In the table there are 780,000 or so distinct CDR3 sequences, about 48% of which are singletons. Sequencing was performed on blood. These receptors all stem from a man older than 75 in good health. The CDR3 runs from the conserved cysteine through the conserved F or W. The D gene is left open where the match is weak. Some rows mark clone size as missing; the rest say once, few, many or name a class of expanded clone.

cdr3_aa: CASSPRQTNEKLFF
cdr3_nt: TGTGCCAGCTCACCCCGGCAGACTAATGAAAAACTGTTTTTT
clone_size: -
d_call: -
v_call: TRBV18
j_call: TRBJ1-4

cdr3_aa: CSSATGGDEQFF
cdr3_nt: TGCAGCTCGGCCACGGGAGGGGATGAGCAGTTCTTC
clone_size: once
d_call: TRBD2
v_call: TRBV29-1
j_call: TRBJ2-1

cdr3_aa: CATRFGGARETQYF
cdr3_nt: TGTGCCACCCGGTTTGGAGGGGCGCGGGAGACCCAGTACTTC
clone_size: -
d_call: -
v_call: TRBV6-1
j_call: TRBJ2-5

cdr3_aa: CASSVGVGLSSYEQYF
cdr3_nt: TGTGCCAGCAGCGTAGGGGTTGGACTCAGCTCCTACGAGCAGTACTTC
clone_size: -
d_call: -
v_call: TRBV9
j_call: TRBJ2-7

cdr3_aa: CASSTLIGQGLGEQYF
cdr3_nt: TGTGCCAGCAGCACACTGATCGGACAGGGTTTGGGGGAGCAGTACTTC
clone_size: -
d_call: TRBD1
v_call: TRBV16
j_call: TRBJ2-5

cdr3_aa: CASSHRSFYEQYF
cdr3_nt: TGTGCCAGCAGCCACAGGTCGTTCTACGAGCAGTACTTC
clone_size: few
d_call: -
v_call: TRBV3-1
j_call: TRBJ2-7

cdr3_aa: CASSRDSYNQPQHF
cdr3_nt: TGTGCCAGCAGTCGGGACAGCTACAATCAGCCCCAGCATTTT
clone_size: -
d_call: TRBD1
v_call: TRBV2
j_call: TRBJ1-5

cdr3_aa: CSASGEDTEAFF
cdr3_nt: TGCAGTGCTAGCGGGGAGGACACTGAAGCTTTCTTT
clone_size: -
d_call: -
v_call: TRBV20-1
j_call: TRBJ1-1

cdr3_aa: CASSQSGGAQNTEAFF
cdr3_nt: TGTGCCAGCAGCCAATCGGGGGGCGCACAGAACACTGAAGCTTTCTTT
clone_size: -
d_call: -
v_call: TRBV28
j_call: TRBJ1-1

cdr3_aa: CASRPRTGSSGNTIYF
cdr3_nt: TGTGCCAGCAGACCAAGGACAGGGAGCTCTGGAAACACCATATATTTT
clone_size: few
d_call: TRBD1
v_call: TRBV6-5
j_call: TRBJ1-3

cdr3_aa: CATSDYRDSWFF
cdr3_nt: TGTGCCACCAGTGATTACCGGGACAGTTGGTTCTTC
clone_size: few
d_call: TRBD1
v_call: TRBV24-1
j_call: TRBJ2-1

cdr3_aa: CASSFSSGRAFDTQYF
cdr3_nt: TGCGCCAGCAGCTTTTCTAGCGGGAGGGCCTTTGATACGCAGTATTTT
clone_size: -
d_call: TRBD2
v_call: TRBV5-1
j_call: TRBJ2-3

cdr3_aa: CSARDLWAASTDTQYF
cdr3_nt: TGCAGTGCTAGAGATTTGTGGGCGGCAAGCACAGATACGCAGTATTTT
clone_size: -
d_call: -
v_call: TRBV20-1
j_call: TRBJ2-3

cdr3_aa: CASNRQGSYNEQFF
cdr3_nt: TGTGCCAGCAATAGACAGGGCTCCTACAATGAGCAGTTCTTC
clone_size: -
d_call: TRBD1
v_call: TRBV25-1
j_call: TRBJ2-1

cdr3_aa: CASSTRGVRADTQYF
cdr3_nt: TGTGCCAGCTCCACCAGGGGGGTAAGGGCAGATACGCAGTATTTT
clone_size: -
d_call: -
v_call: TRBV7-3
j_call: TRBJ2-3

cdr3_aa: CASSGWAGGELFF
cdr3_nt: TGCGCCAGCAGCGGCTGGGCCGGCGGGGAGCTGTTTTTT
clone_size: -
d_call: -
v_call: TRBV5-1
j_call: TRBJ2-2

cdr3_aa: CARRIRRANGTDTQYF
cdr3_nt: TGTGCCAGGAGGATCCGGCGGGCCAATGGCACAGATACGCAGTATTTT
clone_size: -
d_call: -
v_call: TRBV27
j_call: TRBJ2-3

cdr3_aa: CSARDPYQRPGETQYF
cdr3_nt: TGCAGTGCTAGAGATCCCTATCAGCGGCCTGGAGAGACCCAGTACTTC
clone_size: -
d_call: -
v_call: TRBV20-1
j_call: TRBJ2-5

cdr3_aa: CASSLGAATSYNEQFF
cdr3_nt: TGTGCCAGCAGCTTAGGCGCTGCAACCTCCTACAATGAGCAGTTCTTC
clone_size: -
d_call: -
v_call: TRBV7-2
j_call: TRBJ2-1

cdr3_aa: CAITAPLAGRAKSYNEQFF
cdr3_nt: TGTGCCATCACCGCGCCACTAGCCGGGAGGGCCAAATCCTACAATGAGCAGTTCTTC
clone_size: -
d_call: TRBD2
v_call: TRBV10-3
j_call: TRBJ2-1

cdr3_aa: CSVVGTGGNEQFF
cdr3_nt: TGCAGCGTTGTGGGGACCGGCGGCAATGAGCAGTTCTTC
clone_size: -
d_call: -
v_call: TRBV29-1
j_call: TRBJ2-1

cdr3_aa: CAIRGGGLPSYNEQFF
cdr3_nt: TGTGCCATACGAGGGGGGGGACTACCTTCCTACAATGAGCAGTTCTTC
clone_size: -
d_call: -
v_call: TRBV7-9
j_call: TRBJ2-1

cdr3_aa: CASSSGTEPYNEQFF
cdr3_nt: TGTGCCAGCAGCTCCGGGACTGAGCCCTACAATGAGCAGTTCTTC
clone_size: few
d_call: -
v_call: TRBV21-1
j_call: TRBJ2-1

cdr3_aa: CASNKGGTSGSNEQYF
cdr3_nt: TGTGCCAGCAACAAAGGGGGGACTAGCGGGAGCAACGAGCAGTACTTC
clone_size: once
d_call: TRBD2
v_call: TRBV6-6
j_call: TRBJ2-7

cdr3_aa: CASSPSGRVAYEQYF
cdr3_nt: TGTGCCAGCAGTCCTAGCGGGAGGGTAGCCTACGAGCAGTACTTC
clone_size: -
d_call: TRBD2
v_call: TRBV27
j_call: TRBJ2-7

cdr3_aa: CASSESGIAAYNEQFF
cdr3_nt: TGTGCCAGCAGTGAATCTGGGATAGCGGCCTACAATGAGCAGTTCTTC
clone_size: -
d_call: -
v_call: TRBV2
j_call: TRBJ2-1

cdr3_aa: CASSFGDPRSQYF
cdr3_nt: TGTGCCAGCAGTTTCGGGGACCCGCGGTCCCAGTACTTC
clone_size: -
d_call: -
v_call: TRBV12-3/TRBV12-4
j_call: TRBJ2-5

cdr3_aa: CASSQGIVSGSYNEQFF
cdr3_nt: TGCGCCAGCAGCCAAGGTATTGTGTCGGGATCCTACAATGAGCAGTTCTTC
clone_size: few
d_call: -
v_call: TRBV4-1
j_call: TRBJ2-1

cdr3_aa: CASSLSPYNEQFF
cdr3_nt: TGTGCCAGCAGTTTATCCCCCTACAATGAGCAGTTCTTC
clone_size: many
d_call: -
v_call: TRBV7-9
j_call: TRBJ2-1

cdr3_aa: CASSPPGRPSYEQYF
cdr3_nt: TGTGCCAGCTCACCACCCGGGAGGCCCTCCTACGAGCAGTACTTC
clone_size: -
d_call: TRBD2
v_call: TRBV18
j_call: TRBJ2-7

cdr3_aa: CASSLRDTSYEQYF
cdr3_nt: TGTGCCAGCAGTTTAAGGGATACCTCCTACGAGCAGTACTTC
clone_size: few
d_call: -
v_call: TRBV27
j_call: TRBJ2-7

cdr3_aa: CASRGQGTGELFF
cdr3_nt: TGCGCCAGCCGGGGACAGGGCACCGGGGAGCTGTTTTTT
clone_size: -
d_call: TRBD1
v_call: TRBV5-1
j_call: TRBJ2-2

cdr3_aa: CASSPRGPADTQYF
cdr3_nt: TGCGCCAGCAGCCCTAGGGGCCCGGCAGATACGCAGTATTTT
clone_size: few
d_call: -
v_call: TRBV5-1
j_call: TRBJ2-3

cdr3_aa: CASSPGGLAGERYAYF
cdr3_nt: TGTGCCAGCAGCCCCGGGGGACTAGCGGGAGAAAGATACGCGTATTTT
clone_size: -
d_call: TRBD2
v_call: TRBV9
j_call: TRBJ2-3

cdr3_aa: CASSLDRGRQFF
cdr3_nt: TGTGCCAGCAGCCTCGACAGGGGGCGTCAGTTCTTC
clone_size: -
d_call: TRBD1
v_call: TRBV7-9
j_call: TRBJ2-1

cdr3_aa: CASSLGGAWEQYF
cdr3_nt: TGTGCCAGCAGTTTAGGAGGGGCCTGGGAGCAGTACTTC
clone_size: -
d_call: -
v_call: TRBV12-3/TRBV12-4
j_call: TRBJ2-5

cdr3_aa: CASSLSGGYGGSNQPQHF
cdr3_nt: TGTGCCAGCAGTTTGTCCGGGGGTTACGGAGGTTCTAATCAGCCCCAGCATTTT
clone_size: -
d_call: -
v_call: TRBV12-3/TRBV12-4
j_call: TRBJ1-5

cdr3_aa: CASKRLAGNYEQYF
cdr3_nt: TGTGCCAGCAAGAGACTAGCGGGAAACTACGAGCAGTACTTC
clone_size: few
d_call: TRBD2
v_call: TRBV2
j_call: TRBJ2-7

cdr3_aa: CASSPAGPKNIQYF
cdr3_nt: TGTGCCAGCAGTCCAGCGGGGCCCAAAAACATTCAGTACTTC
clone_size: -
d_call: TRBD2
v_call: TRBV11-2
j_call: TRBJ2-4

cdr3_aa: CSVEFYDEQYF
cdr3_nt: TGCAGCGTTGAATTTTACGACGAGCAGTACTTC
clone_size: -
d_call: -
v_call: TRBV29-1
j_call: TRBJ2-7

cdr3_aa: CASSLRQDPSYEQYF
cdr3_nt: TGTGCCAGCAGCTTAAGACAGGATCCATCCTACGAGCAGTACTTC
clone_size: -
d_call: -
v_call: TRBV11-3
j_call: TRBJ2-7

cdr3_aa: CTSSLGSVAGEETQYF
cdr3_nt: TGTACCAGCAGCTTAGGGAGCGTAGCGGGAGAAGAGACCCAGTACTTC
clone_size: -
d_call: TRBD2
v_call: TRBV11-3
j_call: TRBJ2-5

cdr3_aa: CASSRDSIYEQYF
cdr3_nt: TGCGCCAGCAGCCGGGACAGCATCTACGAGCAGTACTTC
clone_size: many
d_call: TRBD1
v_call: TRBV5-1
j_call: TRBJ2-7

cdr3_aa: CASSSDRAIDEQFF
cdr3_nt: TGTGCCAGCAGTTCCGACAGGGCGATCGATGAGCAGTTCTTC
clone_size: -
d_call: TRBD1
v_call: TRBV27
j_call: TRBJ2-1

cdr3_aa: CASSLELAIYNEQFF
cdr3_nt: TGCGCCAGCAGCTTGGAACTAGCGATATACAATGAGCAGTTCTTC
clone_size: -
d_call: TRBD2
v_call: TRBV5-1
j_call: TRBJ2-1

cdr3_aa: CASSLTGAPPDGYTF
cdr3_nt: TGCGCCAGCAGCTTGACCGGGGCCCCGCCGGATGGCTACACCTTC
clone_size: -
d_call: -
v_call: TRBV5-1
j_call: TRBJ1-2

cdr3_aa: CASVNRQLSTNYGYTF
cdr3_nt: TGTGCCAGCGTCAATAGGCAGCTGTCCACTAACTATGGCTACACCTTC
clone_size: -
d_call: -
v_call: TRBV2
j_call: TRBJ1-2

cdr3_aa: CASRTPTSGSYEQYF
cdr3_nt: TGTGCCAGCAGGACCCCGACTAGCGGGAGCTACGAGCAGTACTTC
clone_size: -
d_call: TRBD2
v_call: TRBV6-2/TRBV6-3
j_call: TRBJ2-7

cdr3_aa: CASSPGDRSQETQYF
cdr3_nt: TGTGCCAGCAGCCCGGGGGACAGATCCCAAGAGACCCAGTACTTC
clone_size: -
d_call: -
v_call: TRBV9
j_call: TRBJ2-5

cdr3_aa: CASSYGGIQYF
cdr3_nt: TGTGCCAGCAGTTACGGGGGGATTCAGTACTTC
clone_size: -
d_call: TRBD2
v_call: TRBV7-9
j_call: TRBJ2-4

cdr3_aa: CASTSGTRWTLYGYTF
cdr3_nt: TGTGCCAGCACCTCCGGGACAAGGTGGACTCTCTATGGCTACACCTTC
clone_size: -
d_call: -
v_call: TRBV6-5
j_call: TRBJ1-2

cdr3_aa: CASSLGGQGARWEQYF
cdr3_nt: TGTGCCAGCAGTTTAGGGGGTCAGGGGGCGCGTTGGGAGCAGTACTTC
clone_size: -
d_call: TRBD1
v_call: TRBV12-3/TRBV12-4
j_call: TRBJ2-7

cdr3_aa: CASSLEGVSGYTF
cdr3_nt: TGTGCCAGCAGCCTCGAGGGGGTTAGTGGCTACACCTTC
clone_size: -
d_call: -
v_call: TRBV11-2
j_call: TRBJ1-2